This T cell receptor beta chain originates from a study of CXCR3-negative and CXCR3-positive naive CD8 T cells. The study made its TRB cDNA libraries by 5' RACE, adding UMI labels. One entry per CDR3 protein, without DNA, is what TCRdb gives after re-calling the 5' RACE reads. Its table lists roughly 120,000 distinct CDR3 sequences. Remarks on this clonotype: Its antigen remains unknown.

Germline V gene data show CDR1 as DFQATT and CDR2 as SNEGSKA (reference sequence). The CDR3 extends over 14 amino acids. Study-wide results and limits: Researchers reported similar TRBV-TRBJ usage in naive CXCR3-negative and CXCR3-positive cells, though memory differed. TRB CDR3s of CXCR3-positive naive cells were more hydrophobic than those of CXCR3-negative naive cells. The study inferred TCR strength from TRB CDR3 properties and found comparable surface CD5 between naive subsets. Fresh PBMCs were used in most assays, and CXCR3 expression partially decreased after cryopreservation.

Sequencing used naive CXCR3+ CD8+ T cells from blood. Documented subset: CD45RO-CCR7+CD27+CD95- naive CD8+ T cells expressing CXCR3 (TNR3+). The receptor comes from a human donor in good health. Some clones in this sample may be carry-over from other donors' samples. The chain carries TRBV20-1 and TRBJ2-7; TCRdb designates TRBD1, a call that cannot be tested without DNA. CDR3: CSARDLQGAYEQYF.